This paragraph covers one TCR beta chain sequence. The antigen is not known. The data derive from a study of shared clonotypes between healthy human individuals. Study context: A couple of women and a few men aged 18 to 49 made up the donors. Study-level results: The four-donor shared clonotypes exceeded non-shared clonotypes in generation probability, with non-shared ones scoring lower.

The study drew its donors from healthy HIV-negative adults without recent acute infections or vaccinations. The method was immunoSEQ multiplex PCR; TCRdb's version includes in-frame clones alone and lacks a portion of them. The sample lists under 1,100,000 clones; 75% were seen once. Sequences were obtained from memory CD4+ T cells sorted from blood. Subset described: CD45RA-negative fraction. This TCR was recovered from a young man in good health.

In DNA form, the CDR3 reads TGTGCCAGCTCACCACGACTAGCGGGGGGGCTAAATACGCAGTATTTT. Translated, it gives CASSPRLAGGLNTQYF. The chain is built from TRBV18 and TRBJ2-3, with 14 bases matching TRBD2. Per germline, CDR1 KGHSH and CDR2 LQKENI. The CDR3 runs to 16 residues. Trimming took 1 base from V and 7 from J; bases not matched to a gene: 4.